The subject of this entry is one T cell receptor beta chain. Its antigen is unknown. The donors were in the approximately 120-subject validation cohort; that cohort was separate from the roughly 700-subject first cohort. The data were obtained in a study of cytomegalovirus exposure and HLA in healthy donors. The CDR3 contains 13 residues. The germline V gene encodes CDR1 KGHSH and CDR2 LQKENI. Unmatched junction bases numbered 2, after V lost 2 bases and J lost 5 bases. Study results and caveats: Associated with cytomegalovirus, according to the listing, were 150 to 200 TCR beta chains. Confirmation was obtained in vitro that a few CMV-associated chains are specific for CMV antigens.

Sequenced by immunoSEQ multiplex PCR; TCRdb stores in-frame clones only, minus some. The repertoire holds 150,000 or so clones, with 90% as singletons. The sequenced sample consisted of PBMCs. The source is a woman aged 25 to 45 in good health and CMV-seropositive. The rearrangement uses TRBV18 and TRBJ1-2; 7 nucleotides align to TRBD1. CDR3 sequence (DNA): TGTGCCAGCTCACCAGACAGGGCGTATGGCTACACCTTC. Protein: CASSPDRAYGYTF.